This TCR beta chain was recovered during a study of T cells in Graves' hyperthyroidism and ophthalmopathy. Study context: It was at initial diagnosis, before any treatment, that peripheral blood was collected.

CDR1 SQVTM and CDR2 ANQGSEA come from the germline V gene. The CDR3 spans 12 residues. Trimming removed 6 bases at V and 5 bases at J, with 13 bases between. General observations from the study: A 13 V-J model separated ophthalmopathy from stable hyperthyroidism.

There were TCR beta CDR3 regions amplified from RNA transcripts. HTBI primers were used for first-round RT-PCR of the TCR CDR3. Using its own MiXCR run on the multiplex PCR reads, TCRdb lists one record per CDR3 protein. The data show about 99,000 distinct CDR3 sequences, about 50% seen once. About this clonotype itself: The target antigen is unknown.

Based on clinical symptoms, serum thyroxine and TRAb, thyroid ultrasound and orbital computed tomography, diagnoses were reached. Specimen: blood. The chain employs TRBV29-1 and TRBJ2-5; D tentatively reads TRBD1 or TRBD2 (5 bases each). The sequence was collected from a man aged 40-55 years with Graves' hyperthyroidism. The CDR3 coding sequence is TGCAGCGTCGCCGGGACGGGGGAGACCCAGTACTTC. Encoded protein: CSVAGTGETQYF.